This T cell receptor beta chain was sequenced during a study of blood T cell repertoires in COVID-19. Study-level information: Specimens from acute and convalescent COVID-19 originated in the United States, Italy and Spain. From T cells, B-cell-depleted T cells, or PBMCs came the material, which was cDNA or gDNA.

How the authors handled the data: Using reference gene primer amplification, nucleated cell counts were estimated. TCRdb's table, derived via immunoSEQ multiplex PCR, lists solely in-frame clones and lacks some. Clonal size and the V and J genes are those of that table, whereas D and trimming came from the DNA. The data show approximately 90,000 clones, approximately 85% seen once. This clone was observed a few times. In germline, CDR1 is LNHDA, CDR2 SQIVND (reference sequence). CDR3 length: 14 residues. The V end lost 6 bases, the J end lost 2 bases, and 13 bases lay between the germline ends. This chain links TRBV19 with TRBJ2-5; D is possibly TRBD2 (6 bases). The receptor comes from a man between 60 and 75 years old with acute or convalescent COVID-19. The specimen was peripheral blood. The CDR3 DNA reads TGTGCCAGTAGCCATGGAGGGGCTCAAGAGACCCAGTACTTC. Encoded protein: CASSHGGAQETQYF.